The sequence of this T cell receptor (beta chain) was determined in a study of regulatory T cells in long-lasting Graves disease. Study-wide points: Lower TCR diversity was seen in persistent Graves' patients than in newly diagnosed ones. TRBV28 was favored in persistent disease, as were TRBJ1-2 and TRBJ2-5.

This clonotype was found a few times. Its antigen is currently unknown. Time point defined: newly diagnosed GD, antithyroid drugs for less than 3 months. Following extraction of RNA from PBMCs, that RNA was used to make the TCR library. Patient provenance is recorded as an endocrinology department in Xi'an, China. Germline V gene data show CDR1 as ENHRY and CDR2 as SYGVKD. The V end was cut by 6 bases, the J end by 3 bases, with 10 bases between. The CDR3 is made up of 13 amino acids. Arm-PCR of CDR3 regions with iRepertoire HTBI primers generated TCR beta libraries. In the authors' methods: Among the samples, around 60 TRBV and 14 TRBJ segments were identified. One entry per CDR3 protein results from TCRdb running MiXCR on the multiplex PCR reads. TCRdb, rather than the study authors, made the V and J calls. Altogether hundreds of thousands of distinct CDR3 sequences are present, 12% being singletons, with the ten largest covering around 10%.

This sample also appeared in a second study, on T cells in Graves' hyperthyroidism and ophthalmopathy.

The V call is TRBV10-3, the J call TRBJ2-3; D not resolved. Sequences were derived from peripheral blood mononuclear cells (PBMCs), sampled at new diagnosis, from a patient treated with antithyroid drugs. The sequence derives from a woman aged 25 to 45 with Graves disease. The CDR3 sequence: CAISGPLTDTQYF. CDR3 DNA sequence: TGTGCCATCAGCGGACCCTTAACAGATACGCAGTATTTT.